This T cell receptor (beta chain) originates from a study of cytomegalovirus exposure and HLA in healthy donors. About the study: Genetic ancestry analysis placed approximately 80% of the 398 donors that were genotyped in the Caucasian-associated cluster. Whole-study findings and limits: In a later analysis, compared with equally common non-associated chains, HLA-associated beta chains were more expanded.

As concerns this clone: Its antigen is still unknown. Other DNA sequences in this sample translate to the same CDR3.

The germline CDR1 and CDR2 sequences are LNHNV and YYDKDF (reference sequence). V lost 0 bases and J lost 2; bases outside the gene matches: 0. This CDR3 has 14 residues. Primers included in the PCR were 60 Vbeta and 13 Jbeta primers. How the authors handled the data: A later analysis tallied approximately 80 million unique TCR beta chains, 9 million to 12 million of them shared. Generated by immunoSEQ multiplex PCR, the TCRdb table keeps only in-frame clones and is missing some. V and J calls and clone size come straight from that table; D and trimming were deduced from the DNA. The sample comprises 170,000 or so clones, 80% of which are singletons, and 1% rests with the top ten.

This TCR came from a woman aged 45-65 years in good health and CMV-seropositive. Input material: PBMCs. The chain has TRBV15 and TRBJ1-2; 7 positions agree with TRBD1. The CDR3 DNA follows: TGTGCCACCAGCAGAGACAGGGGGAACTATGGCTACACCTTC. This codes for CATSRDRGNYGYTF.